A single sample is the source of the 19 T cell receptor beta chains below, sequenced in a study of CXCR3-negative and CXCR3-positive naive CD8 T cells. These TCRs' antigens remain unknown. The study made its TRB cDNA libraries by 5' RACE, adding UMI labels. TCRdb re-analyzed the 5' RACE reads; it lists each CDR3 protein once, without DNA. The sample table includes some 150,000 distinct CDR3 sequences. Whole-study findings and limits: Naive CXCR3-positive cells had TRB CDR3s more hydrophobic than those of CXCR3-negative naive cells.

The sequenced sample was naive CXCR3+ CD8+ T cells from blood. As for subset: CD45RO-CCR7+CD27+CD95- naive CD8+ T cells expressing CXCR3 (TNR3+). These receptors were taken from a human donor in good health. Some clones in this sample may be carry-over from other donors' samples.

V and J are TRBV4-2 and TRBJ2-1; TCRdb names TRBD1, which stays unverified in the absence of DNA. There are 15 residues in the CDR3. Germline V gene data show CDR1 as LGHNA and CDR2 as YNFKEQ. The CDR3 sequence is CASSSYSGAGYEQFF.

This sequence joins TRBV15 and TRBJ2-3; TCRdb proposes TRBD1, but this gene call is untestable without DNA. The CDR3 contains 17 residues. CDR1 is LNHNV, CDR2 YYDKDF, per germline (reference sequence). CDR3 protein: CATSRDIRSSRTDTQYF.

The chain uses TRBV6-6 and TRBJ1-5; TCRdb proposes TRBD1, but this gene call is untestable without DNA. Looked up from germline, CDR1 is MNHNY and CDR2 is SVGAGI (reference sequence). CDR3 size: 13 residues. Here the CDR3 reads CASRDSLNQPQHF.

CDR3 sequence reads: CSARGGRDGYTF. The V gene is TRBV20-1, the J gene TRBJ1-2; the TCRdb D gene call, TRBD1, has no DNA to confirm it. CDR1 DFQATT and CDR2 SNEGSKA come from the germline V gene (reference sequence). This CDR3 region has 12 residues.

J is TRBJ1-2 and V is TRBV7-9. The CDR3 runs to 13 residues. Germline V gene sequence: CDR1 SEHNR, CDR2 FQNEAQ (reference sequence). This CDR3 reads CASSLVGDKGYTF. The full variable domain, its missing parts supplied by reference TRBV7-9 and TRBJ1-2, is DTGVSQNPRHKITKRGQNVTFRCDPISEHNRLYWYRQTLGQGPEFLTYFQNEAQLEKSRLLSDRFSAERPKGSFSTLEIQRTEQGDSAMYLCASSLVGDKGYTFGSGTRLTVV.

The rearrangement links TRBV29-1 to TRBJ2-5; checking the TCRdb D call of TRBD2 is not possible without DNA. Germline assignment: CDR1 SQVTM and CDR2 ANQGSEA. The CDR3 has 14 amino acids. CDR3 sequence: CSVEEAGGTKTQYF.

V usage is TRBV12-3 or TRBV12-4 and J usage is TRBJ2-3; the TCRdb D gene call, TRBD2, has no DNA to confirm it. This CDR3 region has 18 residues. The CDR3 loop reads CASSLPGLAGADTDTQYF.

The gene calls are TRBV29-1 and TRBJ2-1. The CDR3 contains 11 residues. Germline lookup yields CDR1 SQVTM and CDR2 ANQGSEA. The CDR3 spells CSSSSYNEQFF.

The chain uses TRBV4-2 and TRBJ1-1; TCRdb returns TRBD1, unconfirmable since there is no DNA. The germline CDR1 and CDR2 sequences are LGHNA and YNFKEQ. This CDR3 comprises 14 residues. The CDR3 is CASSRPGENTEAFF.

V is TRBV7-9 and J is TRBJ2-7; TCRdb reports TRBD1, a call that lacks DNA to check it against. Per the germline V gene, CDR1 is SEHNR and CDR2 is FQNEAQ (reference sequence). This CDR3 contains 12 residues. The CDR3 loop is CASSPTGLEQYF.

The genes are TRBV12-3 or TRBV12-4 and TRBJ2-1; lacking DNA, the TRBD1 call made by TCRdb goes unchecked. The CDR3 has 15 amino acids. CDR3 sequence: CASSLGQGSYNEQFF.

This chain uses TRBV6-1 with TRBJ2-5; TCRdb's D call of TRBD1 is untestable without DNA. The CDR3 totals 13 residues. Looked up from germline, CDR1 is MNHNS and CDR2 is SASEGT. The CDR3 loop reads CASTLWAGKTQYF.

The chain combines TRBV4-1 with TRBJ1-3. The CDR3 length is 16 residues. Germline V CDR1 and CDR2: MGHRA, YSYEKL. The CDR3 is CASSQDQVPSGNTIYF.

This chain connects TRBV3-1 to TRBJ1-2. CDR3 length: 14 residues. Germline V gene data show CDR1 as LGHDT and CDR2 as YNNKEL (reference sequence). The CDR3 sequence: CASSQDLGGYGYTF.

CDR3 sequence reads: CASSESPETQYF. The V and J genes are TRBV10-2 and TRBJ2-5. The germline V gene encodes CDR1 WSHSY and CDR2 SAAADI. The CDR3 has 12 amino acids.

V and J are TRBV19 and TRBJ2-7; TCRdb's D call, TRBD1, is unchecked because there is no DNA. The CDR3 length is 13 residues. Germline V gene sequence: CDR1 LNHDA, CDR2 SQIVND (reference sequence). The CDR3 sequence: CATPTGGVYEQYF.

CDR3 in amino acids: CSVGPRDNALEQYF. The chain recombines TRBV29-1 with TRBJ2-7; TCRdb proposes TRBD1, but this gene call is untestable without DNA. CDR3 length: 14 amino acids. Germline CDR1 is SQVTM and CDR2 is ANQGSEA.

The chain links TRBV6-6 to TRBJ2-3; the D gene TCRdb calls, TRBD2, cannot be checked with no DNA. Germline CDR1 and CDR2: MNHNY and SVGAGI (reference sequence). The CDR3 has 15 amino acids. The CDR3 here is CASNSPGGDLDTQYF.

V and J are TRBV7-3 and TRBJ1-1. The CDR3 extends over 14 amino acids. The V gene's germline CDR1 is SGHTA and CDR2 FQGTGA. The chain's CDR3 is CASSSDYRNTEAFF.